This is a list of T cell receptor beta chains from one sample in a study of T cell responses to AZD1222 COVID-19 vaccine. Profiled with immunoSEQ multiplex PCR; TCRdb holds only in-frame clones, not every one. The sample contains about 120,000 clones, about 88% of which appear only once. The specimen was peripheral blood, collected 28 days after the second AZD1222 dose. The receptors were gathered from an adult who received the AZD1222 COVID-19 vaccine. CDR3s leave out the opening cysteine and the closing phenylalanine or tryptophan. Some rows mark clone size as missing; the rest say once, few, many or name a class of expanded clone.

cdr3_length,clone_size,v_call,cdr3_aa
13,.,TRBV5-8,ASSLGTGALGEQY
11,.,TRBV25-1,ASSESGANVLT
12,.,TRBV5-1,ASSLGGGNSPLH
12,many,TRBV6-4,ASSPGGMNQPQH
12,.,TRBV27,ASSSRGGYYEQY
12,.,TRBV7-2,ASSLDRASYEQY
9,.,TRBV4-1,ASSLYNEQF
11,.,TRBV11-3,ASSKTGEETQY
14,few,TRBV5-1,ASSSGKGTENSPLH
12,.,TRBV11-1,ASSPQGVGSPLH
12,.,TRBV7-9,ASSFGQRPYEQY
12,.,TRBV5-1,ASSLQGDGNTIY
12,.,TRBV11-2,ASSLGVGVYEQY
12,.,TRBV2,ASSGEGHSQPQH
11,.,TRBV18,ASSPDLTGELF
9,.,TRBV12-3/TRBV12-4,ASSSPTEQF
11,.,TRBV4-1,ASSQRGAYEQY
13,.,TRBV30,AWSVTLFSYNEQF
14,.,TRBV4-3,ASSQDAWMAGNTIY
13,.,TRBV6-1,ASSFIGQGVYEQY
13,.,TRBV21-1,ASSKFGQPSYEQY
13,.,TRBV19,ASSRKTGPNTEAF
11,few,TRBV5-1,ASSLDGPYEQY
14,.,TRBV5-1,ASTSRSGGSYNEQF
11,.,TRBV28,ASSLIQTGGYT
13,.,TRBV18,ASSITGGSSYEQY
12,.,TRBV27,ASSLRAPGPVQY
12,.,TRBV25-1,ASSEWIAGDTQY
11,.,TRBV6-1,ASSEGMFNEQF
12,.,TRBV2,ASSDGWANYGYT
14,.,TRBV5-1,ASSPGTGSNTGELF
12,.,TRBV6-2/TRBV6-3,ASSYSTIRSPLH
11,.,TRBV6-5,ASSRAGANVLT